A selection of T cell receptor beta chains follows, all from one sample in a study of cytomegalovirus exposure and HLA in healthy donors. Clones were read by immunoSEQ multiplex PCR, and TCRdb kept only the in-frame ones, dropping some. The table shows 80,000 or so clones, with approximately 75% occurring only once. Material for sequencing was PBMCs. These receptors all stem from a woman in her thirties or forties in good health and CMV-seronegative. CDR3s include the opening cysteine and the closing phenylalanine or tryptophan. The order of the fields is V gene, D gene, clone size, J gene, CDR3 DNA, CDR3 protein. A D gene is named only where the DNA matches it firmly. Some rows mark clone size as missing; the rest say once, few, many or name a class of expanded clone.

>TRBV28|TRBD2|.|TRBJ2-2
TGTGCCAGCAGTTTTTATATCCCGACTAGCGGGAGGACCCTTAAGAACACCGGGGAGCTGTTTTTT
CASSFYIPTSGRTLKNTGELFF
>TRBV11-2|.|.|TRBJ1-1
TGTGCCAGCAGCTTTACTCGCCGTGTCGAAGCTTTCTTT
CASSFTRRVEAFF
>TRBV18|.|few|TRBJ1-4
TGTGCCAGCTCCCCAATAACAGGGCCAACTAATGAAAAACTGTTTTTT
CASSPITGPTNEKLFF
>TRBV27|.|.|TRBJ2-6
TGTGCCAGCAACCGACAGCTTGGGGCCAACGTCCTGACTTTC
CASNRQLGANVLTF
>TRBV15|.|.|TRBJ1-1
TGTGCCACCAGCATGTCCGTCACTGAAGCTTTCTTT
CATSMSVTEAFF
>TRBV29-1|.|.|TRBJ2-3
TGCAGCACCTACACAGATACGCAGTATTTT
CSTYTDTQYF
>TRBV28|.|.|TRBJ2-7
TGTGCCAGCAGCCGCCCCGCGGGTTACGAGCAGTACTTC
CASSRPAGYEQYF
>TRBV28|TRBD2|.|TRBJ2-1
TGTGCCAGCCACGGGACTAGCGGGATGGTTGAGCAGTTCTTC
CASHGTSGMVEQFF
>TRBV7-8|.|.|TRBJ1-5
TGTGCCAGCAGCTTAAATTTAGGGGTCAATCAGCCCCAGCATTTT
CASSLNLGVNQPQHF
>TRBV5-1|TRBD2|.|TRBJ2-4
TGCGCCAGCAGCTTGGGGGGGAGGGAGGACATTCAGTACTTC
CASSLGGREDIQYF
>TRBV14|.|.|TRBJ2-7
TGTGCCAGCAGCCCCTTGGGGGGTACCTACGAGCAGTACTTC
CASSPLGGTYEQYF
>TRBV5-1|TRBD2|.|TRBJ2-2
TGCGCCAGCAGCCTTAGGACTAGCGGGCCCACCGGGGAGCTGTTTTTT
CASSLRTSGPTGELFF
>TRBV5-1|TRBD1|.|TRBJ1-6
TGCGCCAGCAGTCGCAATTCTCCGGGACAGGGCTATTCACCCCTCCACTTT
CASSRNSPGQGYSPLHF
>TRBV19|.|.|TRBJ1-1
TGTGCCAGTATCGACACCCAAAGGGGCACTGAAGCTTTCTTT
CASIDTQRGTEAFF
>TRBV27|TRBD2|.|TRBJ2-1
TGTGCCAGCAGTTTGGGGGGGGATGAGCAGTTCTTC
CASSLGGDEQFF
>TRBV7-8|.|.|TRBJ1-2
TGTGCCAGCAGCTTAGCATCCGGGAACTATGGCTACACCTTC
CASSLASGNYGYTF
>TRBV10-3|TRBD1|.|TRBJ1-2
TGTGCCACCGCGGGTAGCACAGGGGCCGCTGGCTACACCTTC
CATAGSTGAAGYTF
>TRBV28|TRBD2|.|TRBJ2-3
TGTGCCAGCAGTTTAGCGGGGGGCACATATACGCAGTATTTT
CASSLAGGTYTQYF
>TRBV10-3|TRBD1|.|TRBJ1-5
TGTGCCATCAGTGAGCCGGGACAGGGCGGGAATCAGCCCCAGCATTTT
CAISEPGQGGNQPQHF
>TRBV18|.|.|TRBJ1-1
TGTGCCAGCTCACCCCCAGGGTCGGAGAACACTGAAGCTTTCTTT
CASSPPGSENTEAFF
>TRBV2|.|.|TRBJ2-1
TGTGCCAGCAGCATACTGAGCCTGAATGAGCAGTTCTTC
CASSILSLNEQFF
>TRBV27|TRBD2|.|TRBJ2-3
TGTGCCAGCAGGTCCGGGACTACTTACACAGATACGCAGTATTTT
CASRSGTTYTDTQYF
>TRBV27|TRBD2|.|TRBJ2-7
TGTGCCAGCATCAAACTAGCGGGGAGCTACGAGCAGTACTTC
CASIKLAGSYEQYF
>TRBV19|TRBD1|.|TRBJ1-6
TGTGCCAGTTGTCGACAGGGGGCGGATAATTCACCCCTCCACTTT
CASCRQGADNSPLHF
>TRBV12-1|.|.|TRBJ1-6
TGTGCCAGCAGCTTTATGAGGACGGAGGACTCCTATAATTCACCCCTCCACTTT
CASSFMRTEDSYNSPLHF
>TRBV4-1|.|.|TRBJ2-5
TGCGCCAGCAGCCAGGGACTCGGCCAAGAGACCCAGTACTTC
CASSQGLGQETQYF
>TRBV7-2|.|.|TRBJ1-1
TGTGCCAGCAGCTTAATGACCCAGGGGACTGAAGCTTTCTTT
CASSLMTQGTEAFF
>TRBV19|TRBD2|.|TRBJ2-1
TGTGCCAGTGGAAGCGGGACGATCTACAATGAGCAGTTCTTC
CASGSGTIYNEQFF
>TRBV5-6|.|once|TRBJ2-5
TGTGCCAGCAGCTTCTCGGGAGAGGGGGAGACCCAGTACTTC
CASSFSGEGETQYF
>TRBV19|TRBD2|.|TRBJ2-3
TGTGCCAGTAGTAATAGCGGGGGGATTACAGATACGCAGTATTTT
CASSNSGGITDTQYF
>TRBV7-8|.|.|TRBJ2-7
TGTGCCAGCAGCCTACAGGTGTACGAGCAGTACTTC
CASSLQVYEQYF
>TRBV7-8|TRBD2|.|TRBJ2-4
TGTGCCAGCAGCTTAGGGACTAGCTCGAACATTCAGTACTTC
CASSLGTSSNIQYF